This T cell receptor beta chain was retrieved from a study of CD8+CD57+ T cells in acquired aplastic anemia. On the study more broadly: Healthy CD8+ samples averaged approximately 11 million reads.

Profiling that covered TCR beta VDJ and CDR3 relied on genomic DNA as its template. TCRdb processed the reads anew with MiXCR; each CDR3 protein has one entry. This sample has about 200,000 distinct CDR3 sequences, with 30% to 40% found just once. The V and J ends lost 6 bases and 1 base, in that order; junction bases with no gene match: 8. Germline loops: CDR1 SQVTM, CDR2 ANQGSEA. There are 14 residues in the CDR3. General study results and limits: Shared by patients and controls, 25 to 30 CD8+ CDR3s were abundant in patients.

This clonotype was detected many times. The antigen remains undetermined. The sequencing input was sorted CD4+, CD8+, or CD8+CD57+ T cells (not recorded which) from PBMCs. The sequence came from a human donor in good health, serving as a control. The chain joins TRBV29-1 to TRBJ1-2, with TRBD1 identical over 7 bases. The CDR3 nucleotides read TGCAGCGTGGGTATAGACAGGGATAACTATGGCTACACCTTC. It translates to CSVGIDRDNYGYTF.